The T cell receptor (beta chain) described here comes from a study of CD8 T cells in acute hepatitis C reinfection. Study summary: Sequences come from NS3-1073-specific CD8+ T cells, during acute infection and after clearance. General study points: No chronic follow-up sample yielded enough NS3-1073 specific cells.

Time point meaning: naive CD8 control sorted from an acute-time-point sample. Acute primary HCV infection: positive HCV RNA or antibody test after negative test within 24 weeks. TCRdb's table, derived via immunoSEQ multiplex PCR, lists solely in-frame clones and lacks some. The sample lists approximately 40,000 clones, approximately 83% occurring once. As regards this clone: Antigen specificity is unknown.

The clonotype was recovered from a woman between 18 and 30 years old who spontaneously cleared hepatitis C infection. The sample consisted of naive CD8+ T cells from PBMCs.

CDR3 amino acids: CARSGSSYNEQFF. In DNA, the CDR3 is TGTGCCCGTAGCGGGAGTTCCTACAATGAGCAGTTCTTC. This chain connects TRBV21-1 to TRBJ2-1; the table calls TRBD2, which could not be checked here. TRBV21-1 is designated a pseudogene. The CDR3 has 13 residues.